This TCR beta chain was profiled in a study of blood T cell repertoires in COVID-19. Germline CDR1 is MNHEY and CDR2 is SVGAGI. The V end was cut by 6 bases, the J end by 8 bases, with 16 bases between. This CDR3 has 13 residues. Assay used: immunoSEQ multiplex PCR; TCRdb lists only in-frame clones, some missing. The table has 200,000 to 250,000 clones, 82% seen once. Input material: PBMCs or T cells enriched from blood (not recorded which). This chain uses TRBV6-5 with TRBJ1-2, with no clear D. The TCR was taken from a woman in her sixties or seventies who had recovered from COVID-19. DNA of the CDR3: TGTGCCAGCAGACGACCGGACTCCTTGGGCTACACCTTC. Translation: CASRRPDSLGYTF.